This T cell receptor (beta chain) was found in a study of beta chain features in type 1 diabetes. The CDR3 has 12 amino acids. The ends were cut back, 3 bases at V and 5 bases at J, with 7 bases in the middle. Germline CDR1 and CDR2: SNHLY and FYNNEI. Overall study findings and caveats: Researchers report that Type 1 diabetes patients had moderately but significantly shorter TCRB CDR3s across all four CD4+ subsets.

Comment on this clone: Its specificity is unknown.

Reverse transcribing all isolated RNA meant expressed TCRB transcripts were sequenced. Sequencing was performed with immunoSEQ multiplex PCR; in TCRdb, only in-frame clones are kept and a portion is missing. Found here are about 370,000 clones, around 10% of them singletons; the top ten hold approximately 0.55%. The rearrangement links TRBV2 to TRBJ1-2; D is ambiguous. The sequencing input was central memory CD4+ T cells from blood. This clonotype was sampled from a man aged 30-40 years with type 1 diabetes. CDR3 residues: CASSERTYGYTF. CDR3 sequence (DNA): TGTGCCAGCAGTGAGAGGACTTATGGCTACACCTTC.